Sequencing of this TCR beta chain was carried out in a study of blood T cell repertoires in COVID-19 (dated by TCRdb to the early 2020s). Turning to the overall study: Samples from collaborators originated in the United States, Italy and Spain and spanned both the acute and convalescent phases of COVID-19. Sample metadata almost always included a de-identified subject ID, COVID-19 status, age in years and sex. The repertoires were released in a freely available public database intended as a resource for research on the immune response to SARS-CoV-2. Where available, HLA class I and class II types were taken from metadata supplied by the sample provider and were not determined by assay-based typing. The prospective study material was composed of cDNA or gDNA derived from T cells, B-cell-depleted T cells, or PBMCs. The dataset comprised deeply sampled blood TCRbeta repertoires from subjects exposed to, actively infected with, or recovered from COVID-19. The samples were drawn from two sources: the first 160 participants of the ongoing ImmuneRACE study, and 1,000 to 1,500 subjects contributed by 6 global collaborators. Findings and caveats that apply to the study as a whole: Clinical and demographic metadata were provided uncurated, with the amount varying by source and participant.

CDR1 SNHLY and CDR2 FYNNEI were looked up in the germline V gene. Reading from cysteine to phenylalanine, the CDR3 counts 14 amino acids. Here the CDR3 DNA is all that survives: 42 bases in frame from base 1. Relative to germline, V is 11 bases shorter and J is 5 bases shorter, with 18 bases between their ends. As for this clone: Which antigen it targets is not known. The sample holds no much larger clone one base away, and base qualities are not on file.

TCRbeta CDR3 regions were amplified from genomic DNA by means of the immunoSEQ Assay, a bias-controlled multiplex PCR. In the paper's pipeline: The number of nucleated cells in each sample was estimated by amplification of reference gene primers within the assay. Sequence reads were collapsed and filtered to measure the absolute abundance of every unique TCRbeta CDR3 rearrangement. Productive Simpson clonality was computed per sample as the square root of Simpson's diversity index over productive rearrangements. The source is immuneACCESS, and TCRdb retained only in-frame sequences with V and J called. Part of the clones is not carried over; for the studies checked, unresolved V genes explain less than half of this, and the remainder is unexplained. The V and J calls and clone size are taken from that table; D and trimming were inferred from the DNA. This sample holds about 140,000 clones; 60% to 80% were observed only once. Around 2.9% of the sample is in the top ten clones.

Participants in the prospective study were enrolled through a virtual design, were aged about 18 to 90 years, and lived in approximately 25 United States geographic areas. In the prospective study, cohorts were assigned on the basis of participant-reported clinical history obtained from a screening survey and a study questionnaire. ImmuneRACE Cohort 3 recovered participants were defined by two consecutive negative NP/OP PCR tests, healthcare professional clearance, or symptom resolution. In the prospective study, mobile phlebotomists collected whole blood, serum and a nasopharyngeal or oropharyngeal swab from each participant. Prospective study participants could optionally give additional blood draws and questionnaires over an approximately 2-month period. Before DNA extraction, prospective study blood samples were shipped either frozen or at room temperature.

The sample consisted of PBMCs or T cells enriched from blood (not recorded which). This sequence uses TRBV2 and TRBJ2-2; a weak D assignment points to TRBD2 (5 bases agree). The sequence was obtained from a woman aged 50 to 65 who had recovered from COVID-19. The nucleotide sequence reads TGTGCCTCTGTGGAGGTAGTAAATACCGGGGAGCTGTTTTTT. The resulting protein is CASVEVVNTGELFF. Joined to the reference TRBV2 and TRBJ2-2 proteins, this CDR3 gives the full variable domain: EPEVTQTPSHQVTQMGQEVILRCVPISNHLYFYWYRQILGQKVEFLVSFYNNEISEKSEIFDDQFSVERPDGSNFTLKIRSTKLEDSAMYFCASVEVVNTGELFFGEGSRLTVL.